The 17 T cell receptor beta chains presented below share a single source sample, sequenced in a study of blood T cell repertoires in COVID-19. The assay was immunoSEQ multiplex PCR, and TCRdb's table has in-frame clones only and misses some. The sample has about 300,000 clones; 84% are singletons. The sample comprised peripheral blood. The receptor set was obtained from a human donor with COVID-19, enrolled during active disease. The donor label of this sample is uncertain.

The chain carries TRBV30 and TRBJ1-5, with D hard to call. The CDR3 runs to 13 residues. Germline V CDR1 and CDR2: GTSNPN, SVGIG (reference sequence). Trimming removed 3 bases from V and 2 bases from J, with 8 bases in between. The CDR3 reads CAWSERGNQPQHF. The CDR3 DNA reads TGTGCCTGGAGCGAACGGGGCAATCAGCCCCAGCATTTT.

The V gene is TRBV19, the J gene TRBJ2-3; 10 bases map to TRBD2. Trimming cost V 1 base and J 2 bases; bases outside gene matches: 12. The CDR3 contains 19 residues. Germline CDR1 LNHDA, CDR2 SQIVND (reference sequence). CDR3 residues: CASSIGLAGAMGATDTQYF. The CDR3 bases are TGTGCCAGTAGTATAGGTCTAGCGGGAGCGATGGGTGCCACAGATACGCAGTATTTT.

V and J are TRBV6-6 and TRBJ1-2; D might be TRBD1 (5 bases). The germline V gene encodes CDR1 MNHNY and CDR2 SVGAGI (reference sequence). Trimming took 0 bases from V and 8 from J, leaving 10 bases between them. CDR3 length: 13 residues. CDR3 bases: TGTGCCAGCAGTTACTCGACGGGGGACGGCTACACCTTC. Translation gives CASSYSTGDGYTF.

The chain employs TRBV3-1 (or the pseudogene TRBV3-2) and TRBJ1-1; tentatively, D is TRBD1 (6 bases). The V gene's germline CDR1 is LGHDT and CDR2 YNNKEL (reference sequence). This CDR3 comprises 13 residues. Trimming removed 5 bases from V and 6 bases from J, with 13 bases in between. The CDR3 region is CASSKPDRPEAFF. As DNA, the CDR3 is TGTGCCAGCAGCAAGCCGGACAGACCTGAAGCTTTCTTT.

This clone was seen only a few times. CDR3: CASSLRGQALNEQFF. Written as DNA, the CDR3 is TGTGCCAGCAGCTTACGAGGCCAAGCTCTGAATGAGCAGTTCTTC. The rearrangement uses TRBV7-3 and TRBJ2-1; unclear D gene. V dropped 2 bases and J dropped 7 bases, with 15 bases sitting between them. The germline CDR1 and CDR2 sequences are SGHTA and FQGTGA. The CDR3 covers 15 residues.

This clone turned up a few times. V and J are TRBV7-9 and TRBJ1-2, with a tentative D call TRBD1 (5 bases). Trimming left V 5 bases short and J 1 base short, with 23 bases between. Per germline, CDR1 SEHNR and CDR2 FQNEAQ (reference sequence). The CDR3 has 18 amino acids. The CDR3 spells CASSPLTGGRGVNYGYTF. CDR3 DNA sequence: TGTGCCAGCAGCCCTTTAACGGGGGGTCGCGGGGTTAACTATGGCTACACCTTC.

V gene TRBV19 combines with J gene TRBJ2-2; 9 nucleotides align to TRBD2. This CDR3 spans 17 amino acids. The trim removed 5 bases at V and 4 bases at J, leaving 11 bases unmatched. Germline V gives CDR1 LNHDA, CDR2 SQIVND (reference sequence). In DNA form, the CDR3 reads TGTGCCAGTAGTGTTAGCGGGAGTAGTGCAGGCACCGGGGAGCTGTTTTTT. Translating it yields CASSVSGSSAGTGELFF.

This chain connects TRBV7-9 to TRBJ1-4, with a tentative D call TRBD1 (6 bases). V was clipped by 5 bases and J by 7 bases, with 8 bases between them. CDR3 length: 12 amino acids. Germline V gives CDR1 SEHNR, CDR2 FQNEAQ (reference sequence). CDR3 sequence: CASSADSEKLFF. CDR3 sequence (DNA): TGTGCCAGCAGCGCGGACAGTGAAAAACTGTTTTTT.

This clone appeared a single time. The same CDR3 can be traced to other DNA sequences in this sample. CDR3 loop: CASSLDGRGETQYF. CDR3 coding DNA: TGCGCCAGCAGCCTGGACGGCCGAGGCGAGACCCAGTACTTC. The chain links TRBV5-1 to TRBJ2-5; unclear D gene. CDR3 size: 14 residues. Trimming stripped 4 bases from V and 5 bases from J, with 15 bases between. In germline, CDR1 is SGHRS, CDR2 YFSETQ.

The chain employs TRBV4-2 and TRBJ2-7, with a possible D match to TRBD1 (6 bases). Trimming took off 0 bases at V and 2 bases at J, with 8 bases between the two ends. This CDR3 has 14 residues. The V gene's germline CDR1 is LGHNA and CDR2 YNFKEQ. The CDR3 loop is CASSQEQGPYEQYF. The CDR3 nucleotides are TGTGCCAGCAGCCAAGAGCAGGGGCCCTACGAGCAGTACTTC.

This clone was found once. This chain links TRBV28 with TRBJ2-7; D is possibly TRBD1 (6 bases). The CDR3 runs to 14 residues. Germline V gene lookup returns CDR1 MDHEN and CDR2 SYDVKM. The V end lost 3 bases, the J end lost 3 bases, and 12 bases lay between the germline ends. CDR3: CASSFPSGDYEQYF. The CDR3 nucleotides are TGTGCCAGCAGTTTCCCCTCAGGGGACTACGAGCAGTACTTC.

V usage is TRBV19 and J usage is TRBJ1-5, with D possibly being TRBD1 (5 bases). CDR1 is LNHDA and CDR2 is SQIVND in the germline V gene (reference sequence). V was trimmed by 6 bases and J by 5 bases, leaving 17 bases between them. CDR3 length equals 15 residues. This CDR3 is CASSAGILADQPQHF. The CDR3 DNA sequence: TGTGCCAGTAGCGCAGGGATCTTGGCCGATCAGCCCCAGCATTTT.

The chain combines TRBV5-1 with TRBJ1-2; a weak D match, TRBD1 (5 bases). This CDR3 has 14 residues. Germline CDR1 is SGHRS and CDR2 is YFSETQ. The V and J ends lost 4 bases and 4 bases respectively, with 14 bases between them. The CDR3 protein is CASSLQGDSYGYTF. CDR3 sequence (DNA): TGCGCCAGCAGCCTCCAAGGGGATTCCTATGGCTACACCTTC.

The gene calls are TRBV7-3 and TRBJ2-1; D not certain. V was cut by 2 bases and J by 4 bases, with 9 bases left in between. From germline, CDR1 is SGHTA and CDR2 FQGTGA. CDR3 length: 14 amino acids. The CDR3 sequence: CASSLGAGYNEQFF. CDR3 bases: TGTGCCAGCAGCTTAGGTGCAGGTTACAATGAGCAGTTCTTC.

The CDR3 spells CASSLGTAVDGYTF. The CDR3 nucleotides are TGCGCCAGCAGCTTAGGGACAGCGGTCGATGGCTACACCTTC. This chain joins TRBV5-1 and TRBJ1-2; 7 nucleotides align to TRBD1. From germline, CDR1 is SGHRS and CDR2 YFSETQ. Trimming cost V 2 bases and J 6 bases; bases outside gene matches: 7. The CDR3 runs 14 residues.

CDR3: CASSYSNRRTSYEQYF. The CDR3 region has the DNA TGTGCCAGCAGTTACTCGAATCGGAGGACCTCCTACGAGCAGTACTTC. This chain joins TRBV6-2 or TRBV6-3 and TRBJ2-7; TRBD2 might be the D (5 bases). The CDR3 is made up of 16 amino acids. V dropped 0 bases and J dropped 0 bases, with 12 bases sitting between them. CDR1 is MNHEY and CDR2 is SVGEGT in the germline V gene.

The chain uses TRBV7-2 and TRBJ2-7, with TRBD1 matching 7 bases. The CDR3 loop spans 14 amino acids. Germline CDR1 is SGHTA and CDR2 is FQGNSA. Trimming at V came to 5 bases and at J to 0 bases, leaving 4 bases not matched to a gene. CDR3 loop: CASSLGQYSYEQYF. For the CDR3, the DNA is TGTGCCAGCAGCCTGGGACAGTACTCCTACGAGCAGTACTTC.